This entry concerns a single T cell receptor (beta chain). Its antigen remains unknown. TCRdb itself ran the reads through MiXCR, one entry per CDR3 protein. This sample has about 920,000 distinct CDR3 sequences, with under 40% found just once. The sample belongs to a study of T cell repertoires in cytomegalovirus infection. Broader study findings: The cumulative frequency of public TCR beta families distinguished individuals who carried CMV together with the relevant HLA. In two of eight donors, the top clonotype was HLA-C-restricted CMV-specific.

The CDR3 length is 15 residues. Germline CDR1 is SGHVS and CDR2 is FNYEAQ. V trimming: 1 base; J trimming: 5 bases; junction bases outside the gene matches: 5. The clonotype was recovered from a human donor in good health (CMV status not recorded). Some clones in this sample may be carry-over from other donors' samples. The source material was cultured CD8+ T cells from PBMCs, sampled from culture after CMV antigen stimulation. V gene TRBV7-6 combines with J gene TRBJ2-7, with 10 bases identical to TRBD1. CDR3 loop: CASSLERTGGDEQYF. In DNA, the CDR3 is TGTGCCAGCAGCTTAGAGCGGACAGGGGGAGACGAGCAGTACTTC.